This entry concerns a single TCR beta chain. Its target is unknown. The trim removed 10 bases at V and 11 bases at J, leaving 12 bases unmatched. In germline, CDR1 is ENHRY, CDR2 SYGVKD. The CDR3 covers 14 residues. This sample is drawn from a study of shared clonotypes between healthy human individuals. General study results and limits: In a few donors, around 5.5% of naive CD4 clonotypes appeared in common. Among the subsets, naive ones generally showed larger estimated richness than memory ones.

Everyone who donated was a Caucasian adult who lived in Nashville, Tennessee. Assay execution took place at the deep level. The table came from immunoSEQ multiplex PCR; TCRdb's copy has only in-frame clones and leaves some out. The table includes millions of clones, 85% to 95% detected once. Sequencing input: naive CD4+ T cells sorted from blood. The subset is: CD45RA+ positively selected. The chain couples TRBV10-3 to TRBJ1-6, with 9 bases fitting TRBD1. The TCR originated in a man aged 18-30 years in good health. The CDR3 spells CATRGGQGEAPLHF. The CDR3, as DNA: TGTGCCACCCGGGGGGGACAGGGCGAAGCACCCCTCCACTTT.